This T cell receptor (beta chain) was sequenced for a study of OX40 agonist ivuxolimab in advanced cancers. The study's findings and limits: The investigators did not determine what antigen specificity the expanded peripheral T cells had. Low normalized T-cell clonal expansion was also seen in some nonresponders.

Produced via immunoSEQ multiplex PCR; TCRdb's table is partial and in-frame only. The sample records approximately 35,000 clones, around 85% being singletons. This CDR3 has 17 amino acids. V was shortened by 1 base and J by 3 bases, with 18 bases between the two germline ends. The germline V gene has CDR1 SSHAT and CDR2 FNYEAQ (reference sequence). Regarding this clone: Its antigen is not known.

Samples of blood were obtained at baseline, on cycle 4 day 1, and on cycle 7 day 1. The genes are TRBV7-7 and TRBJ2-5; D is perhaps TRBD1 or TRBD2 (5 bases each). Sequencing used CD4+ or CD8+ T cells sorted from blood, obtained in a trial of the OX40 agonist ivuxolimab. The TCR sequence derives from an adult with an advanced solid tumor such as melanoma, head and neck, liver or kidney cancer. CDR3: CASSLGARGANEETQYF. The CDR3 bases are TGTGCCAGCAGCTTAGGGGCTAGAGGGGCAAACGAAGAGACCCAGTACTTC. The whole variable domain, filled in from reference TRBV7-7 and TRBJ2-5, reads GAGVSQSPRYKVTKRGQDVTLRCDPISSHATLYWYQQALGQGPEFLTYFNYEAQPDKSGLPSDRFSAERPEGSISTLTIQRTEQRDSAMYRCASSLGARGANEETQYFGPGTRLLVL.